The 30 T cell receptor beta chains listed next were all sequenced from one sample in a study of identical twins. MiXCR, applied by TCRdb to the 5' RACE reads, yields one record per CDR3 protein. Altogether about 1.7 million distinct CDR3 sequences are present, around 29% being singletons, with the ten largest covering approximately 0.29%. The specimen was cord blood. These receptors were obtained from a newborn girl in good health.

In regard to this clonotype: The missing conserved phenylalanine or tryptophan at the end of this CDR3 makes a read error likely. The chain joins TRBV28 to TRBJ2-1; perhaps TRBD2 as D (6 bases). V was clipped by 3 bases and J by 0 bases, with 15 bases between them. Per the germline V gene, CDR1 is MDHEN and CDR2 is SYDVKM. CDR3 length equals 17 residues. The CDR3 DNA reads TGTGCCAGCAGTTTGTGGGCAGGGAGGAGCTCCTACAATGAGCAGTTCATC. Amino acid sequence: CASSLWAGRSSYNEQFI.

The table lists this clonotype with a few counts. The chain uses TRBV28 and TRBJ1-2; D gene ambiguous. V lost 4 bases, J lost 4 bases, and 7 bases lay in between. CDR1 MDHEN and CDR2 SYDVKM come from the germline V gene. The CDR3 has 12 residues. CDR3 residues: CASSSTSYGYTF. For the CDR3, the DNA is TGTGCCAGCAGTTCCACCTCCTATGGCTACACCTTC.

The chain employs TRBV5-1 and TRBJ2-3; possibly TRBD1 or TRBD2 for D (6 bases each). The CDR3 extends over 16 amino acids. V was pared by 3 bases and J by 3 bases, with 17 bases between. In germline, CDR1 is SGHRS, CDR2 YFSETQ. CDR3 sequence reads: CASSWGDNVTTDTQYF. In nucleotides, the CDR3 is TGCGCCAGCAGCTGGGGGGACAACGTGACGACAGATACGCAGTATTTT.

This clonotype was counted a few times. This sequence joins TRBV12-3 or TRBV12-4 and TRBJ2-7; TRBD2 agrees at 8 bases. The J call may be in error: the DNA end matches TRBJ2-5 better. CDR3 length: 14 residues. The CDR3 DNA reads TGTGCCAGCAGTTTACAACTAGCGGCGGGGACCCAGTACTTC. Protein: CASSLQLAAGTQYF.

The chain links TRBV4-2 to TRBJ1-1, with 7 bases matching TRBD1. Per the germline V gene, CDR1 is LGHNA and CDR2 is YNFKEQ. CDR3 size: 15 residues. V lost 4 bases and J lost 3; bases outside the gene matches: 8. The CDR3 region has the DNA TGTGCCAGCAGCCTCCCGACAGGGAGGGACACTGAAGCTTTCTTT. This sequence encodes CASSLPTGRDTEAFF.

This clonotype was seen once. This sequence is one base from a far larger clone and is likely a read error. The chain joins TRBV28 to TRBJ1-2; the D gene is possibly TRBD1 (5 bases). The V gene's germline CDR1 is MDHEN and CDR2 SYDVKM. V lost 5 bases, J lost 7 bases, and 14 bases lay in between. This CDR3 spans 13 amino acids. The CDR3 nucleotides are TGTGCCAGCAGTCCCAGGGACTCCTGTGGCTACACCTTC. Protein sequence: CASSPRDSCGYTF.

The chain is built from TRBV14 and TRBJ2-7; D may be TRBD1 (5 bases). The germline V gene has CDR1 SGHDN and CDR2 FVKESK. The CDR3 runs to 13 residues. Trimming took 4 bases from V and 6 from J, leaving 13 bases between them. The CDR3 bases are TGTGCCAGCAGCCCTAACTGGGGCGGCGAGCAGTACTTC. The encoded protein is CASSPNWGGEQYF.

The rearrangement links TRBV5-1 to TRBJ2-7; no reliable D call. Trimming cost V 3 bases and J 2 bases, with 9 bases left between them. CDR1 is SGHRS and CDR2 is YFSETQ in the germline V gene. CDR3 length equals 13 residues. DNA for the CDR3: TGCGCCAGCAGCTATGAACCTCCCTACGAGCAGTACTTC. Translated, it gives CASSYEPPYEQYF.

This clonotype was seen a handful of times. The chain recombines TRBV15 with TRBJ2-1; D not resolved. The CDR3 loop spans 17 amino acids. V dropped 6 bases and J dropped 3 bases, with 21 bases sitting between them. CDR1 and CDR2 (germline): LNHNV, YYDKDF (reference sequence). This CDR3 reads CATSPIESPRFYNEQFF. In DNA form, the CDR3 reads TGTGCCACCAGTCCAATCGAGAGCCCCCGGTTCTACAATGAGCAGTTCTTC. Supplemented by reference TRBV15 and TRBJ2-1, the full variable domain reads DAMVIQNPRYQVTQFGKPVTLSCSQTLNHNVMYWYQQKSSQAPKLLFHYYDKDFNNEADTPDNFQSRRPNTSFCFLDIRSPGLGDTAMYLCATSPIESPRFYNEQFFGPGTRLTVL.

This clonotype has just one count. The CDR3 DNA sequence: TGCGCCAGCAGCCCGACCGGGACTAGCGGGGGTAGCTTCTACAATGAGCAGTTCTTC. Its translation is CASSPTGTSGGSFYNEQFF. V and J are TRBV5-1 and TRBJ2-1; 14 nucleotides match TRBD2. The V gene's germline CDR1 is SGHRS and CDR2 YFSETQ. This CDR3 region has 19 residues. With 4 bases clipped from V and 3 bases from J, the junction kept 12 bases outside the gene matches.

The chain employs TRBV7-9 and TRBJ2-1, with TRBD2 identical over 9 bases. The germline V gene encodes CDR1 SEHNR and CDR2 FQNEAQ (reference sequence). Trimming at V came to 4 bases and at J to 3 bases, leaving 7 bases not matched to a gene. The CDR3 spans 16 residues. The chain's CDR3 is CASSSRGLASYNEQFF. The CDR3 DNA sequence: TGTGCCAGCAGCTCCCGTGGACTAGCGAGCTACAATGAGCAGTTCTTC.

CDR3 sequence reads: CASTPGPGQGDSPLHF. CDR3 coding DNA: TGTGCCAGCACTCCCGGGCCGGGACAGGGGGATTCACCCCTCCACTTT. V usage is TRBV12-3 or TRBV12-4 and J usage is TRBJ1-6; 11 bases match TRBD1. The V gene end was trimmed by 7 bases and the J gene end by 8 bases; junction bases not matched to a gene: 10. This CDR3 spans 16 amino acids.

This chain connects TRBV11-2 to TRBJ2-3, with 12 bases aligning to TRBD2. Germline CDR1 reads SGHAT; CDR2 reads FQNNGV. The CDR3 is 18 residues long. Trimming at V came to 2 bases and at J to 5 bases, leaving 11 bases not matched to a gene. CDR3 region: CASSLFALAGGLGDTQYF. In DNA, the CDR3 is TGTGCCAGCAGCTTATTCGCGCTAGCGGGGGGGCTGGGAGATACGCAGTATTTT. The full variable domain, completed using reference TRBV11-2 and TRBJ2-3, is EAGVAQSPRYKIIEKRQSVAFWCNPISGHATLYWYQQILGQGPKLLIQFQNNGVVDDSQLPKDRFSAERLKGVDSTLKIQPAKLEDSAVYLCASSLFALAGGLGDTQYFGPGTRLTVL.

This clonotype has just a few counts. V usage is TRBV4-1 and J usage is TRBJ1-5; no clear D gene. Germline V gene lookup returns CDR1 MGHRA and CDR2 YSYEKL. This CDR3 has 16 amino acids. V shed 0 bases and J shed 1 base, with 10 bases lying between them. The CDR3 nucleotides read TGCGCCAGCAGCCAAGATGGGGAAAGAAGCAATCAGCCCCAGCATTTT. Translating it yields CASSQDGERSNQPQHF.

This clonotype has just a few counts. The rearrangement uses TRBV14 and TRBJ2-3; 10 positions agree with TRBD2. CDR1 and CDR2 (germline): SGHDN, FVKESK. This CDR3 region has 18 residues. The trim removed 0 bases at V and 1 base at J, leaving 7 bases unmatched. CDR3 protein: CASSQEKGLAGGTDTQYF. The CDR3 region has the DNA TGTGCCAGCAGCCAAGAGAAGGGGCTAGCGGGAGGCACAGATACGCAGTATTTT.

The rearrangement links TRBV28 to TRBJ1-5; D uncertain. The CDR3 runs to 12 residues. Deletions cut 6 bases from V and 5 bases from J, with 8 bases between. Germline V lookup: CDR1 MDHEN, CDR2 SYDVKM. The chain's CDR3 is CASRVSDQPQHF. As DNA, the CDR3 is TGTGCCAGCAGAGTGAGTGATCAGCCCCAGCATTTT.

This clonotype showed up just a few times. This chain connects TRBV27 to TRBJ1-5; D remains unclear. Germline CDR1 reads MNHEY; CDR2 reads SMNVEV (reference sequence). With 0 bases removed from V and 4 bases from J, the gap between germline ends came to 13 bases. The CDR3 runs to 16 residues. CDR3 DNA sequence: TGTGCCAGCAGTTTATCGTATTGGGCAGGAAATCAGCCCCAGCATTTT. Encoded protein: CASSLSYWAGNQPQHF.

The chain employs TRBV18 and TRBJ2-4; no clear D gene. Judging by the DNA end, TRBJ2-7 fits better; the J call may be wrong. CDR3 length: 15 amino acids. Germline CDR1 reads KGHSH; CDR2 reads LQKENI. The CDR3 loop is CASSRTDQASYEQYF. The DNA of the CDR3 is TGTGCCAGCTCACGGACGGACCAAGCGAGCTACGAGCAGTACTTC.

This clonotype was picked up many times. The chain joins TRBV2 to TRBJ1-6; tentative D call: TRBD1 (5 bases). This CDR3 has 12 amino acids. V gave up 4 bases and J gave up 7 bases, with 5 bases separating them. Looked up from germline, CDR1 is SNHLY and CDR2 is FYNNEI. The CDR3 nucleotides are TGTGCCAGCAGTGGGGGGAATTCACCCCTCCACTTT. Protein product: CASSGGNSPLHF.

This clonotype was counted a single time. The chain uses TRBV6-5 and TRBJ2-1; no reliable D call. Deletions cut 0 bases from V and 5 bases from J, with 11 bases between. The CDR3 length is 15 residues. The germline V gene encodes CDR1 MNHEY and CDR2 SVGAGI. The CDR3 DNA reads TGTGCCAGCAGTTACTCTGCGATGGACCACAATGAGCAGTTCTTC. This encodes CASSYSAMDHNEQFF.

This clonotype has only a few counts. In DNA form, the CDR3 reads TGTGCCAGCAGCGTAGTAAGGGGGTCCTACAATGAGCAGTACTTC. Amino acids: CASSVVRGSYNEQYF. The V call is TRBV9, the J call TRBJ2-7, with a possible D match to TRBD1 (6 bases). CDR1 is SGDLS, CDR2 YYNGEE, per germline. The CDR3 runs 15 residues. V lost 0 bases, J lost 7 bases, and 17 bases lay in between.

This chain connects TRBV25-1 to TRBJ2-4, with TRBD1 matching 9 bases. J gave up 3 bases and V 2 bases, and 5 bases lay outside the gene matches. The V gene's germline CDR1 is MGHDK and CDR2 SYGVNS. The CDR3 length is 16 residues. CDR3 sequence: CASSETGGAGKNIQYF. The CDR3 region has the DNA TGTGCCAGCAGTGAAACAGGGGGCGCGGGCAAAAACATTCAGTACTTC.

This clonotype was counted between two and nine times. The chain recombines TRBV20-1 with TRBJ2-5; 7 nucleotides agree with TRBD2. Trimming cost V 4 bases and J 2 bases; bases outside gene matches: 13. The CDR3 is 16 amino acids. CDR1 and CDR2 (germline): DFQATT, SNEGSKA (reference sequence). The CDR3 DNA reads as TGCAGTGCTACAGCGGGGCCCGGGACTCTGCAAGAGACCCAGTACTTC. Protein sequence: CSATAGPGTLQETQYF.

The gene calls are TRBV4-2 and TRBJ2-7, with TRBD2 matching 11 bases. This CDR3 comprises 16 residues. The V and J ends lost 0 bases and 9 bases, in that order; junction bases with no gene match: 10. Germline assignment: CDR1 LGHNA and CDR2 YNFKEQ. The chain's CDR3 is CASSQDVSSGGQGQYF. CDR3 bases: TGTGCCAGCAGCCAAGACGTGTCTAGCGGGGGGCAAGGGCAGTACTTC.

The chain links TRBV14 to TRBJ2-3; D not certain. V lost 1 base and J lost 2, with 13 bases in between. The V gene's germline CDR1 is SGHDN and CDR2 FVKESK. The CDR3 is 16 amino acids. The CDR3 DNA reads as TGTGCCAGCAGCCAAGCCGGTGGCCCCTACACAGATACGCAGTATTTT. Protein product: CASSQAGGPYTDTQYF.

In its sample, this clonotype was seen a few times. The chain uses TRBV11-2 and TRBJ1-6; a weak D match, TRBD1 (5 bases). The CDR3 has 15 amino acids. Per germline, CDR1 SGHAT and CDR2 FQNNGV. Trimming cost V 5 bases and J 7 bases, with 15 bases left between them. The CDR3 sequence: CASSGTRVRNSPLHF. CDR3 bases: TGTGCCAGCAGCGGTACCAGGGTTCGGAATTCACCCCTCCACTTT.

In this sample, this clonotype turned up a few times. The chain employs TRBV21-1 and TRBJ2-3. TRBV21-1 is classified as a pseudogene. This CDR3 contains 14 residues. CDR3 DNA sequence: TGTGCCAGCAGCAAAGCGCCCCCAAGCGATACGCAGTATTTT. Its protein is CASSKAPPSDTQYF.

The V and J genes are TRBV20-1 and TRBJ1-1; D not resolved. V was pared by 5 bases and J by 2 bases, with 15 bases between. Germline values: CDR1 DFQATT, CDR2 SNEGSKA (reference sequence). This CDR3 has 14 residues. The CDR3 DNA reads as TGCAGTGCTTCTCCATTGACAAGAAACACTGAAGCTTTCTTT. As protein: CSASPLTRNTEAFF.

For the CDR3, the DNA is TGTGCCATCAGTACTAGCGGGTCGATCCTCTCCTACGAGCAGTACTTC. It codes for CAISTSGSILSYEQYF. The J gene is TRBJ2-7, the V gene TRBV10-3; 9 bases fit TRBD2. The V and J ends lost 5 bases and 0 bases, in that order; junction bases with no gene match: 8. Germline values: CDR1 ENHRY, CDR2 SYGVKD. This CDR3 spans 16 amino acids.

The rearrangement joins TRBV20-1 to TRBJ2-3, with D perhaps matching TRBD1 or TRBD2 (6 bases each). Trimming took off 3 bases at V and 5 bases at J, with 18 bases between the two ends. The CDR3 runs 15 residues. Germline V gene sequence: CDR1 DFQATT, CDR2 SNEGSKA (reference sequence). CDR3 nucleotide sequence: TGCAGTGCTAGTACCGGGGGCCCAATTAGAGATACGCAGTATTTT. This codes for CSASTGGPIRDTQYF.